The clone carrying this T cell receptor beta chain occurred a few times. The data derive from a study of T cells of healthy individuals. TCRdb fed the 5' RACE reads into MiXCR, producing one record per CDR3 protein. The sample includes around 63,000 distinct CDR3 sequences, 15% to 20% of them seen just once. This CDR3 comprises 16 residues. Germline-derived CDR1 and CDR2 are MGHRA and YSYEKL. V dropped 1 base and J dropped 0 bases, with 12 bases sitting between them. V and J are TRBV4-1 and TRBJ1-1; a weak D match, TRBD1 (5 bases). This TCR came from a human donor in good health. The CDR3 sequence: CASSQVRGQMNTEAFF. The CDR3 bases are TGCGCCAGCAGCCAAGTGAGGGGTCAGATGAACACTGAAGCTTTCTTT.